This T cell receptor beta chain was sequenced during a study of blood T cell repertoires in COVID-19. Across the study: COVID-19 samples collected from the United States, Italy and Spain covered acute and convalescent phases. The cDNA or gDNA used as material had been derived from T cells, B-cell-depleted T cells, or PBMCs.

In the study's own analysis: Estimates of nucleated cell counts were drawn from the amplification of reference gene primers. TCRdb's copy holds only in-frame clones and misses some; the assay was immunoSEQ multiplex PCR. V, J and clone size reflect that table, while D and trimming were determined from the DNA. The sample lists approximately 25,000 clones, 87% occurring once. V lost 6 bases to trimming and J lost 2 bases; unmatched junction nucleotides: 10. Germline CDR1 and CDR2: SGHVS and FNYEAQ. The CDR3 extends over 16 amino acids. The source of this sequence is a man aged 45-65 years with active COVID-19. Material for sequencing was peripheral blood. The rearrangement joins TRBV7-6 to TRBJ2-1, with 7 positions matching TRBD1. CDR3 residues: CASSRQGTNAYNEQFF. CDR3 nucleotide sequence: TGTGCCAGCAGTAGACAGGGTACAAATGCCTACAATGAGCAGTTCTTC.